Following are 11 T cell receptor beta chains from one sample sequenced in a study of blood T cell repertoires in COVID-19. The data were produced by immunoSEQ multiplex PCR, yet TCRdb's version contains in-frame clones alone and is incomplete. This table holds approximately 380,000 clones, roughly 85% found once. The specimen sequenced was peripheral blood. These receptors originate from a young woman with acute or convalescent COVID-19.

The V and J genes are TRBV19 and TRBJ2-5, with D unclear. The germline gives CDR1 LNHDA, CDR2 SQIVND (reference sequence). The CDR3 is 13 residues long. V was shortened by 7 bases and J by 5 bases, with 14 bases between the two germline ends. The CDR3 sequence: CASNDYYGETQYF. The DNA for the CDR3 is TGTGCCAGTAATGATTACTATGGGGAGACCCAGTACTTC.

The J gene is TRBJ1-1, the V gene TRBV10-3; possibly TRBD1 for D (5 bases). V lost 0 bases to trimming and J lost 4 bases, with 12 bases between them. This CDR3 comprises 15 residues. From germline, CDR1 is ENHRY and CDR2 SYGVKD. The CDR3 loop is CAISESQGMGTEAFF. CDR3 sequence (DNA): TGTGCCATCAGTGAGTCGCAGGGAATGGGCACTGAAGCTTTCTTT.

The V and J genes are TRBV2 and TRBJ2-7, with D perhaps matching TRBD1 (5 bases). V was cut by 6 bases and J by 3 bases, with 18 bases left in between. The CDR3 consists of 15 residues. The V gene's germline CDR1 is SNHLY and CDR2 FYNNEI. The CDR3 here is CASSLEGAAIYEQYF. The CDR3 coding sequence is TGTGCCAGCAGCTTAGAAGGGGCAGCGATCTACGAGCAGTACTTC.

This rearrangement joins TRBV27 to TRBJ1-4; D not resolved. V lost 0 bases and J lost 8, with 22 bases in between. CDR3 length: 18 residues. The germline gives CDR1 MNHEY, CDR2 SMNVEV (reference sequence). The CDR3 DNA follows: TGTGCCAGCAGTTTATCGGGTTATTCTAATAGGAGAACCGAAAAACTGTTTTTT. Protein sequence: CASSLSGYSNRRTEKLFF.

The chain joins TRBV27 to TRBJ1-4; tentatively, D is TRBD1 (5 bases). The CDR3 covers 15 residues. Germline CDR1 MNHEY, CDR2 SMNVEV (reference sequence). Trimming left V 0 bases short and J 6 bases short, with 11 bases between. CDR3 DNA sequence: TGTGCCAGCAGTTTATCCAGGGAGGGCGATGAAAAACTGTTTTTT. Encoded protein: CASSLSREGDEKLFF.

The rearrangement uses TRBV6-4 and TRBJ2-1; TRBD2 matches 9 bases. Germline assignment: CDR1 MRHNA and CDR2 SNTAGT. Germline trimming cut 6 bases from V and 11 bases from J; bases unmatched to any gene: 8. The CDR3 is 13 amino acids. The CDR3, as DNA: TGTGCCAGCAGCAGGACTAGCGAGGGAAAGCAGTTCTTC. Protein product: CASSRTSEGKQFF.

The V and J genes are TRBV4-1 and TRBJ2-2; TRBD1 matches 10 bases. Per germline, CDR1 MGHRA and CDR2 YSYEKL. CDR3 size: 18 residues. The J segment lost 6 bases and the V segment lost 4 bases, leaving 14 bases of the junction unmatched. The CDR3 nucleotides are TGCGCCAGCAGCCCGCGACCGGGACAGGGGCCACGGGCCGGGGAGCTGTTTTTT. It codes for CASSPRPGQGPRAGELFF.

The chain links TRBV7-3 to TRBJ1-1; the match to TRBD1 covers 7 bases. This CDR3 is 14 amino acids long. The germline CDR1 and CDR2 sequences are SGHTA and FQGTGA. J lost 1 base, V lost 5 bases, and 4 bases had no gene match. The CDR3 sequence: CASSPQGENTEAFF. CDR3 DNA sequence: TGTGCCAGCAGCCCCCAGGGGGAGAACACTGAAGCTTTCTTT. The entire variable domain, with the rest obtained from reference TRBV7-3 and TRBJ1-1, is as follows: GAGVSQTPSNKVTEKGKYVELRCDPISGHTALYWYRQSLGQGPEFLIYFQGTGAADDSGLPNDRFFAVRPEGSVSTLKIQRTERGDSAVYLCASSPQGENTEAFFGQGTRLTVV.

The chain uses TRBV5-8 and TRBJ2-7; possibly TRBD2 for D (5 bases). The germline V and J ends were trimmed by 1 base and 0 bases, with 11 bases remaining between them. The CDR3 loop spans 15 amino acids. From germline, CDR1 is SGHTS and CDR2 YDEGEE. The CDR3 loop is CASSLTRGPSYEQYF. CDR3 coding DNA: TGTGCCAGCAGCTTGACTCGCGGGCCCTCCTACGAGCAGTACTTC.

J is TRBJ2-1 and V is TRBV11-1; possible D gene TRBD1, 6 bases. V lost 3 bases, J lost 6 bases, and 6 bases lay in between. The germline V gene has CDR1 SGHAT and CDR2 FQDESV (reference sequence). The CDR3 contains 12 residues. The CDR3 spells CASSLTGNEQFF. DNA for the CDR3: TGTGCCAGCAGCTTGACAGGCAATGAGCAGTTCTTC.

The CDR3 spells CAWSVLRAGGLETQYF. The DNA of the CDR3 is TGTGCCTGGAGTGTACTTAGGGCAGGGGGCTTAGAGACCCAGTACTTC. The J gene is TRBJ2-5, the V gene TRBV30; 8 nucleotides match TRBD1. The CDR3 totals 16 residues. The germline CDR1 and CDR2 sequences are GTSNPN and SVGIG (reference sequence). J lost 4 bases, V lost 0 bases, and 10 bases had no gene match.